This T cell receptor (beta chain) was identified during a study of patients and donors after allogeneic stem cell transplantation. TCRdb passed the RT-PCR reads through MiXCR, listing each CDR3 protein once. The sample has roughly 940,000 distinct CDR3 sequences, roughly 18% seen once. V was clipped by 5 bases and J by 1 base; unmatched bases: 4. The germline CDR1 and CDR2 sequences are SGHTA and FQGNSA. The CDR3 is 15 amino acids. This clonotype has at least ten counts. This clonotype originated in a human donor who was either an allogeneic HSCT recipient or a stem cell or donor lymphocyte infusion donor (not recorded which). It is not recorded whose cells these are; they may come from a transplant donor. What was sequenced was blood, either unsorted or a sorted T cell fraction (not recorded which). The chain combines TRBV7-2 with TRBJ2-7, with TRBD2 matching 11 bases. CDR3 sequence: CASSLGTSGSYEQYF. Here the CDR3 DNA reads TGTGCCAGCAGCCTCGGGACTAGCGGTTCCTACGAGCAGTACTTC.